The 3 T cell receptor beta chains below all came from one sample that was sequenced in a study of PD-1 blockade in classical Hodgkin lymphoma. Time point specified: cycle 4 day 1 (C4D1), after 5 to 7 weeks of nivolumab. Each and every patient relapsed after autologous stem cell transplantation, and patients got differing brentuximab vedotin exposure. Sequencing used immunoSEQ multiplex PCR; TCRdb keeps in-frame clones, though not all of them. This sample carries tens of thousands of clones, 65% to 80% of them seen once, and the ten largest clones take about an eighth. Sequenced material: peripheral blood mononuclear cells (PBMCs), taken before the fourth cycle of nivolumab. Source of these receptors: a human donor with classical Hodgkin lymphoma.

This chain joins TRBV10-3 and TRBJ2-6, with D possibly being TRBD2 (5 bases). Germline V gives CDR1 ENHRY, CDR2 SYGVKD. The CDR3 has 18 residues. V lost 3 bases and J lost 2, with 17 bases in between. The CDR3: CAISDPRGGPTGANVLTF. The DNA of the CDR3 is TGTGCCATCAGTGACCCTCGAGGAGGCCCTACTGGGGCCAACGTCCTGACTTTC.

The rearrangement joins TRBV30 to TRBJ1-4; 7 bases fit TRBD1. V was clipped by 6 bases and J by 6 bases; unmatched bases: 10. The germline CDR1 and CDR2 sequences are GTSNPN and SVGIG (reference sequence). The CDR3 contains 14 residues. The CDR3 sequence: CACRNRDRHEKLFF. The CDR3 DNA sequence: TGTGCCTGTCGGAACCGGGACAGACATGAAAAACTGTTTTTT.

This sequence joins TRBV27 and TRBJ1-1; 11 bases line up with TRBD1. The trim removed 2 bases at V and 3 bases at J, leaving 2 bases unmatched. The V gene's germline CDR1 is MNHEY and CDR2 SMNVEV (reference sequence). The CDR3 has 15 amino acids. The CDR3 region has the DNA TGTGCCAGCAGTTTAGGGACAGGGGGATACACTGAAGCTTTCTTT. It translates to CASSLGTGGYTEAFF.